The 32 T cell receptor beta chains listed next were all sequenced from one sample in a study of T cells in Graves' hyperthyroidism and ophthalmopathy. RNA transcripts served as the template for amplifying TCR beta CDR3 regions. In the first-round RT-PCR of the TCR CDR3, the HTBI primer set was used. TCRdb reanalysed the multiplex PCR reads using MiXCR and keeps one entry per CDR3 protein. The data contain more than 550,000 distinct CDR3 sequences, about 19% of them seen just once; the ten biggest clones take up 15% to 20%. Sequencing input: blood. These receptors all stem from a woman aged 45-65 years with Graves' hyperthyroidism that later progressed to Graves' ophthalmopathy.

The V gene is TRBV7-9, the J gene TRBJ2-5; 7 bases map to TRBD2. CDR1 is SEHNR and CDR2 is FQNEAQ in the germline V gene (reference sequence). The CDR3 totals 17 residues. Trimming at V came to 5 bases and at J to 2 bases, leaving 14 bases not matched to a gene. CDR3 DNA sequence: TGTGCCAGCAGCCGAGGGCCAGCGGGGACGACACAAGAGACCCAGTACTTC. This encodes CASSRGPAGTTQETQYF.

The chain carries TRBV7-9 and TRBJ1-6; 8 bases are a match to TRBD1. This CDR3 region has 18 residues. Germline lookup yields CDR1 SEHNR and CDR2 FQNEAQ (reference sequence). The trim removed 4 bases at V and 6 bases at J, leaving 14 bases unmatched. DNA for the CDR3: TGTGCCAGCAGCTCCTATCTCATACAGGGGGGAAGTAATTCACCCCTCCACTTT. It encodes CASSSYLIQGGSNSPLHF.

Ten or more counts support this clonotype. This sequence joins TRBV7-8 and TRBJ2-5; D remains ambiguous. CDR3 size: 16 residues. V gave up 0 bases and J gave up 1 base, with 12 bases separating them. Looked up from germline, CDR1 is SGHVS and CDR2 is FQNEAQ. The CDR3 DNA follows: TGTGCCAGCAGCTTAGCATTCGAGCATTTCCAAGAGACCCAGTACTTC. The encoded protein is CASSLAFEHFQETQYF.

This clonotype has more than one count but fewer than ten. Here the CDR3 DNA reads TGCGCCAGCAGCCAAGATCCCGGGACACTGTCCCAGCATTTT. It is translated as CASSQDPGTLSQHF. The V and J genes are TRBV4-1 and TRBJ1-5, with D possibly matching TRBD1 (6 bases). CDR3 length equals 14 residues. V lost 0 bases and J 11 bases, leaving 14 bases between the germline ends. The V gene's germline CDR1 is MGHRA and CDR2 YSYEKL.

The V and J genes are TRBV14 and TRBJ2-7, with TRBD1 matching over 8 bases. The CDR3 sequence is 15 residues long. The ends lost 4 bases at V and 2 bases at J; junction bases unmatched: 7. Germline V gene lookup returns CDR1 SGHDN and CDR2 FVKESK. CDR3 nucleotides: TGTGCCAGCAGCCGCCTGGGACAGGAACCCTACGAGCAGTACTTC. Amino acid sequence: CASSRLGQEPYEQYF.

This clonotype was seen at least ten times. This chain joins TRBV12-3 or TRBV12-4 and TRBJ1-5; D not resolved. This CDR3 has 14 amino acids. Trimming removed 6 bases at V and 0 bases at J, with 9 bases between. CDR3 region: CASSMTISNQPQHF. CDR3 nucleotide sequence: TGTGCCAGCAGCATGACCATTAGCAATCAGCCCCAGCATTTT.

The chain uses TRBV5-4 and TRBJ2-5, with D possibly being TRBD1 or TRBD2 (5 bases each). The germline gives CDR1 SGHNT, CDR2 YYREEE (reference sequence). V dropped 2 bases and J dropped 5 bases, with 16 bases sitting between them. The CDR3 totals 15 residues. CDR3 DNA: TGTGCCAGCAGCTTAGACCTTCGGGACGCGGAGACCCAGTACTTC. Amino acids: CASSLDLRDAETQYF.

This clonotype showed up many times. As the CDR3 is not closed by the conserved phenylalanine or tryptophan, this likely results from a read error. The chain employs TRBV12-3 or TRBV12-4 and TRBJ2-1; D is perhaps TRBD1 or TRBD2 (5 bases each). CDR3 length: 15 residues. V dropped 10 bases and J dropped 1 base, with 17 bases sitting between them. Written as DNA, the CDR3 is TGTGCCACCGGGACGGCTGAGGGTTCCTACAATGAGCAGTTCTGC. Protein sequence: CATGTAEGSYNEQFC.

This clonotype was seen only a few times. This chain links TRBV19 with TRBJ1-1; D is perhaps TRBD1 (6 bases). There are 15 residues in the CDR3. Germline CDR1 is LNHDA and CDR2 is SQIVND (reference sequence). V shed 6 bases and J shed 5 bases, with 19 bases lying between them. The CDR3 nucleotides read TGTGCCAGTAGCCGAGGGGGGCAGGATGGGACTGAAGCTTTCTTT. It is translated as CASSRGGQDGTEAFF.

This clonotype was observed at least ten times. The rearrangement links TRBV12-3 or TRBV12-4 to TRBJ2-2; TRBD1 matches 7 bases. The CDR3 is 14 residues long. Unmatched junction bases numbered 5, after V lost 6 bases and J lost 4 bases. The CDR3 DNA reads as TGTGCCAGCAGGCTGGACAGGAGCACCGGGGAGCTGTTTTTT. Translating it yields CASRLDRSTGELFF.

The chain recombines TRBV3-1 with TRBJ2-3; D unclear. Deletions cut 0 bases from V and 2 bases from J, with 12 bases between. Per germline, CDR1 LGHDT and CDR2 YNNKEL (reference sequence). This CDR3 comprises 16 residues. CDR3 protein: CASSQDQSGYTDTQYF. DNA for the CDR3: TGTGCCAGCAGCCAAGATCAATCAGGCTACACAGATACGCAGTATTTT.

This clonotype was detected a few times. CDR3 region: CASSLELAGGPDSTDTQYF. In DNA, the CDR3 is TGTGCCAGCAGCTTAGAACTAGCGGGGGGGCCCGATAGCACAGATACGCAGTATTTT. The rearrangement joins TRBV7-3 to TRBJ2-3, with TRBD2 identical over 13 bases. CDR1 and CDR2 (germline): SGHTA, FQGTGA. The CDR3 length is 19 residues. V trimming: 2 bases; J trimming: 0 bases; junction bases outside the gene matches: 8.

The chain carries TRBV29-1 and TRBJ1-1; D not certain. Germline-derived CDR1 and CDR2 are SQVTM and ANQGSEA. The CDR3 runs 13 residues. Deletions cut 4 bases from V and 10 bases from J, with 19 bases between. CDR3 region: CSVGVLGSEGAFF. CDR3 DNA sequence: TGCAGCGTTGGTGTGCTGGGCTCGGAGGGAGCTTTCTTT.

This clonotype was seen many times. V gene TRBV7-8 combines with J gene TRBJ2-5, with 11 bases lining up with TRBD1. The junction had 9 bases not matched to a gene; V was cut back by 1 base and J by 5 bases. This CDR3 is 17 amino acids long. Germline lookup yields CDR1 SGHVS and CDR2 FQNEAQ. The CDR3 region is CASSLEFGTGGQETQYF. CDR3 nucleotides: TGTGCCAGCAGCTTAGAGTTCGGGACAGGGGGTCAGGAGACCCAGTACTTC.

This clonotype has just a few counts. One junction end disagrees with the germline gene, perhaps due to a read error. This sequence joins TRBV5-5 and TRBJ2-7, with no clear D. The CDR3 loop spans 14 amino acids. Germline lookup yields CDR1 SGHKS and CDR2 YYEKEE (reference sequence). CDR3 coding DNA: TGTGCCAGCACCTTGGACCCCGAATCCTACGAGCAGTACTTC. This sequence encodes CASTLDPESYEQYF.

The chain combines TRBV7-9 with TRBJ1-5; TRBD1 matches at 12 bases. Trimming at V came to 2 bases and at J to 6 bases, leaving 5 bases not matched to a gene. The CDR3 runs 16 residues. Germline CDR1 is SEHNR and CDR2 is FQNEAQ (reference sequence). In nucleotides, the CDR3 is TGTGCCAGCAGCTTAATCCGGGACAGGGGGCTTCAGCCCCAGCATTTT. As protein: CASSLIRDRGLQPQHF.

This clonotype has more than one count but fewer than ten. This rearrangement joins TRBV27 to TRBJ1-2; tentative D call: TRBD1 (5 bases). The CDR3 loop spans 15 amino acids. The germline V gene encodes CDR1 MNHEY and CDR2 SMNVEV (reference sequence). Trimming shortened V by 2 bases and J by 4 bases, and 14 bases separated the two germline ends. The CDR3, as DNA: TGTGCCAGCAGTTTAACCGGGACCGCCCGCTATGGCTACACCTTC. Translating gives CASSLTGTARYGYTF.

The table lists this clonotype with many counts. The chain has TRBV5-1 and TRBJ2-2, with D possibly being TRBD2 (6 bases). The length of the CDR3 is 15 residues. V was cut by 5 bases and J by 1 base, with 12 bases left in between. Germline V gene sequence: CDR1 SGHRS, CDR2 YFSETQ. The chain's CDR3 is CASSSDGRNTGELFF. CDR3 nucleotides: TGCGCCAGCAGTAGCGACGGGAGGAACACCGGGGAGCTGTTTTTT.

The CDR3 loop reads CASSPPTGMEEKLFF. The CDR3 DNA sequence: TGTGCCAGCTCACCACCGACAGGGATGGAAGAAAAACTGTTTTTT. This sequence joins TRBV18 and TRBJ1-4; 7 positions agree with TRBD1. J lost 8 bases, V lost 0 bases, and 6 bases had no gene match. Germline CDR1 and CDR2: KGHSH and LQKENI. The CDR3 has 15 amino acids.

The chain has TRBV4-1 and TRBJ1-1; 8 positions agree with TRBD1. The CDR3 has 15 amino acids. J lost 4 bases, V lost 2 bases, and 6 bases had no gene match. Germline V lookup: CDR1 MGHRA, CDR2 YSYEKL. CDR3 nucleotides: TGCGCCAGCAGCCAAACGACAGGGGCACGCACTGAAGCTTTCTTT. Encoded protein: CASSQTTGARTEAFF.

This clonotype was detected a few times. The genes are TRBV29-1 and TRBJ2-5; D might be TRBD1 or TRBD2, each matching 6 bases. CDR3 length equals 14 residues. V gave up 6 bases and J gave up 5 bases, with 19 bases separating them. Germline-derived CDR1 and CDR2 are SQVTM and ANQGSEA. The CDR3 here is CSVRDSGAEETQYF. CDR3 nucleotides: TGCAGCGTCCGAGATTCGGGGGCTGAGGAGACCCAGTACTTC.

A remark on this clonotype: A much bigger clone sits one base away, suggesting this may be a read error. The chain couples TRBV5-1 to TRBJ2-3; D is uncertain. Looked up from germline, CDR1 is SGHRS and CDR2 is YFSETQ. CDR3 length: 14 residues. The V end was cut by 4 bases, the J end by 3 bases, with 12 bases between. The CDR3 bases are TGCGCCAGCAGCGCAACCACAAAGACAGATACGCAGTATTTT. Translated, it gives CASSATTKTDTQYF.

The chain joins TRBV19 to TRBJ1-5; D ambiguous. V dropped 3 bases and J dropped 7 bases, with 7 bases sitting between them. The CDR3 has 12 amino acids. Germline loops: CDR1 LNHDA, CDR2 SQIVND (reference sequence). In DNA form, the CDR3 reads TGTGCCAGTAGTATTTCGGGCCAGCCCCAGCATTTT. It encodes CASSISGQPQHF.

Many counts were recorded for this clonotype. The rearrangement links TRBV30 to TRBJ1-1; D remains ambiguous. CDR1 and CDR2 from the germline V gene are GTSNPN and SVGIG (reference sequence). The CDR3 length is 13 residues. V was shortened by 3 bases and J by 1 base, with 9 bases between the two germline ends. The CDR3 is CAWRAGRNTEAFF. DNA for the CDR3: TGTGCCTGGAGGGCCGGGAGGAACACTGAAGCTTTCTTT.

V is TRBV4-1 and J is TRBJ1-2; D remains unclear. The CDR3 runs 13 residues. CDR1 is MGHRA and CDR2 is YSYEKL in the germline V gene. Trimming stripped 4 bases from V and 3 bases from J, with 9 bases between. CDR3 DNA: TGCGCCAGCAGCCGGAAAGTAGACTATGGCTACACCTTC. Translating gives CASSRKVDYGYTF.

There are a few counts of this clonotype. The V gene is TRBV27, the J gene TRBJ2-5; perhaps TRBD1 as D (6 bases). This CDR3 has 15 residues. V lost 2 bases and J 2 bases, leaving 12 bases between the germline ends. CDR1 and CDR2 (germline): MNHEY, SMNVEV (reference sequence). Written as DNA, the CDR3 is TGTGCCAGCAGTTTACGACCACAGGGACAAGAGACCCAGTACTTC. This gives the protein CASSLRPQGQETQYF.

Ten or more counts support this clonotype. CDR3: CASSHFQGVEQFF. CDR3 nucleotide sequence: TGTGCCAGCAGCCATTTTCAGGGCGTTGAGCAGTTCTTC. The rearrangement joins TRBV7-9 to TRBJ2-1; weak D call: TRBD1 (5 bases). The CDR3 contains 13 residues. The germline V gene encodes CDR1 SEHNR and CDR2 FQNEAQ (reference sequence). V lost 5 bases and J 9 bases, leaving 14 bases between the germline ends. The full variable domain, with the rest looked up from reference TRBV7-9 and TRBJ2-1, is DTGVSQNPRHKITKRGQNVTFRCDPISEHNRLYWYRQTLGQGPEFLTYFQNEAQLEKSRLLSDRFSAERPKGSFSTLEIQRTEQGDSAMYLCASSHFQGVEQFFGPGTRLTVL.

The V gene is TRBV20-1, the J gene TRBJ2-1; D unresolved. Trimming left V 3 bases short and J 3 bases short, with 9 bases between. This CDR3 contains 13 residues. Germline CDR1 reads DFQATT; CDR2 reads SNEGSKA (reference sequence). This CDR3 reads CSASFASYNEQFF. The CDR3 nucleotides read TGCAGTGCTAGTTTTGCGAGCTACAATGAGCAGTTCTTC.

This chain joins TRBV28 and TRBJ2-5; TRBD1 might be the D (5 bases). The V gene's germline CDR1 is MDHEN and CDR2 SYDVKM. Trimming cost V 3 bases and J 5 bases, with 13 bases left between them. The CDR3 length is 14 residues. The CDR3 region has the DNA TGTGCCAGCAGTTTGGTCATCAGGGTGGAGACCCAGTACTTC. Its protein product is CASSLVIRVETQYF.

This clonotype has a handful of counts. The J gene is TRBJ1-5, the V gene TRBV4-1, with D possibly matching TRBD1 (6 bases). The CDR3 is made up of 13 amino acids. The V gene lost 2 bases and the J gene lost 10 bases, with 12 bases spanning the gap. CDR1 MGHRA and CDR2 YSYEKL come from the germline V gene. The CDR3 bases are TGCGCCAGCAGCCAAACAGGGCGGAATCCCCAGCATTTT. Translating gives CASSQTGRNPQHF.

Only a few counts were recorded for this clonotype. The chain joins TRBV7-9 to TRBJ2-5, with TRBD2 identical over 7 bases. Germline V gives CDR1 SEHNR, CDR2 FQNEAQ (reference sequence). The CDR3 spans 16 residues. The V and J ends lost 6 bases and 5 bases, in that order; junction bases with no gene match: 15. The CDR3: CASSPGTIVGFETQYF. DNA of the CDR3: TGTGCCAGCAGTCCCGGGACTATCGTTGGGTTCGAGACCCAGTACTTC.

This clonotype was detected ten times or more. J is TRBJ2-7 and V is TRBV7-2, with D possibly TRBD1 on 6 matching bases. Deletions cut 5 bases from V and 2 bases from J, with 10 bases between. The germline V gene encodes CDR1 SGHTA and CDR2 FQGNSA. This CDR3 is built from 13 residues. The CDR3 sequence: CASSGGPTYEQYF. In DNA, the CDR3 is TGTGCCAGCAGCGGGGGCCCTACCTACGAGCAGTACTTC.